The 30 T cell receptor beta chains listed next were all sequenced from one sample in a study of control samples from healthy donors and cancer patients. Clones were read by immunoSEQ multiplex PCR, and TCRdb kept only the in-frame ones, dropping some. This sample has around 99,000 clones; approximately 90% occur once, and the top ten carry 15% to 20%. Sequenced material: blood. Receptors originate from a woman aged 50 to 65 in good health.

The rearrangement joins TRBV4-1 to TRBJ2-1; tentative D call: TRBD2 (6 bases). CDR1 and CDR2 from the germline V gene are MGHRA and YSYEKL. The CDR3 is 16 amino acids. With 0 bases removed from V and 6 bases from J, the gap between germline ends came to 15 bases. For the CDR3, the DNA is TGCGCCAGCAGCCAAGATCCAAGCGGGCCATTCAATGAGCAGTTCTTC. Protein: CASSQDPSGPFNEQFF.

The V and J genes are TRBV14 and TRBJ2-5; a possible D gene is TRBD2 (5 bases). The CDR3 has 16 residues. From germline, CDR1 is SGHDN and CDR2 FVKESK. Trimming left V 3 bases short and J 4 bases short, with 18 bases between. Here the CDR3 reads CASSHQVPAAGETQYF. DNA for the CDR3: TGTGCCAGCAGCCACCAGGTCCCCGCCGCGGGAGAGACCCAGTACTTC.

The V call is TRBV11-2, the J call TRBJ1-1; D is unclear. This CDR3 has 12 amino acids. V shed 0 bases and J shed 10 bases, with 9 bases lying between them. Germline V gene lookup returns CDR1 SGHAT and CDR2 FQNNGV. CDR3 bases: TGTGCCAGCAGCTTAGAGAGTCCAGGAGCTTTCTTT. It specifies CASSLESPGAFF.

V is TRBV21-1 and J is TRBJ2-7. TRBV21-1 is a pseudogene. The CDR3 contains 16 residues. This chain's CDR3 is CASSKAGGHFPYEQYV. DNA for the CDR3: TGTGCCAGCAGCAAAGCGGGGGGCCACTTCCCCTACGAGCAGTACGTC.

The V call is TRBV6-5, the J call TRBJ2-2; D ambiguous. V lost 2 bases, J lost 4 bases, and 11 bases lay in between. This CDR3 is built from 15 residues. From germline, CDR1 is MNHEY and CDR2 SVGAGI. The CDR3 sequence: CASSYRSTVTGELFF. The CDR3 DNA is TGTGCCAGCAGTTACCGCTCAACTGTCACCGGGGAGCTGTTTTTT.

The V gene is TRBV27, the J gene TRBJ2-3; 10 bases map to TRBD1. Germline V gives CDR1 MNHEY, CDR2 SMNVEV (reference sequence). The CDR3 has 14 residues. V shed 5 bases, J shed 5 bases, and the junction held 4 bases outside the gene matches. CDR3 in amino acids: CASSGQGGIDTQYF. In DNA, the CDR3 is TGTGCCAGCAGTGGACAGGGGGGGATAGATACGCAGTATTTT.

CDR3 protein: CASSLPTLASYEQYF. For the CDR3, the DNA is TGTGCCAGCAGCTTACCGACACTCGCCTCCTACGAGCAGTACTTC. This sequence joins TRBV11-2 and TRBJ2-7; D ambiguous. Germline V gene data show CDR1 as SGHAT and CDR2 as FQNNGV. V was shortened by 2 bases and J by 0 bases, with 11 bases between the two germline ends. The CDR3 spans 15 residues.

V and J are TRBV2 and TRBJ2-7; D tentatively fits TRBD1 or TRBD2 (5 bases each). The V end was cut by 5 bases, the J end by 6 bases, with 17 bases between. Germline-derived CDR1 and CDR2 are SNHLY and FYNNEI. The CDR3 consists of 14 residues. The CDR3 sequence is CASSRTRGAGEQYF. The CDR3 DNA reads TGTGCCAGCAGTCGCACCCGGGGCGCTGGCGAGCAGTACTTC.

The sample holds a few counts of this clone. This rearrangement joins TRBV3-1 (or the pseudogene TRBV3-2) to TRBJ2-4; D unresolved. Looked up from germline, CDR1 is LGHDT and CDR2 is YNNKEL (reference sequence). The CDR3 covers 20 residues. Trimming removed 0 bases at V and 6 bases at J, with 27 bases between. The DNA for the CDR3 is TGTGCCAGCAGCCAAGATTCCCCATTTTTGGGTATGGGTTCCTTAAACATTCAGTACTTC. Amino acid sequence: CASSQDSPFLGMGSLNIQYF.

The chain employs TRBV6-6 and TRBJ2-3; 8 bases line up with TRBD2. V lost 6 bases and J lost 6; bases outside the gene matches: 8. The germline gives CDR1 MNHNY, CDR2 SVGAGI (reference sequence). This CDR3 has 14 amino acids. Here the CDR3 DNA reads TGTGCCAGCAGATCTAGCGGGTCGTCGGATACGCAGTATTTT. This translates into CASRSSGSSDTQYF.

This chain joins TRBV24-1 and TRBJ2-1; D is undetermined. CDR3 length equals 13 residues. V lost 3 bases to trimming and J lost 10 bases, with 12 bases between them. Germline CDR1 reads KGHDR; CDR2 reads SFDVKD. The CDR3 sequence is CATSDPTFGEQFF. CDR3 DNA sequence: TGTGCCACCAGTGATCCTACCTTCGGGGAGCAGTTCTTC.

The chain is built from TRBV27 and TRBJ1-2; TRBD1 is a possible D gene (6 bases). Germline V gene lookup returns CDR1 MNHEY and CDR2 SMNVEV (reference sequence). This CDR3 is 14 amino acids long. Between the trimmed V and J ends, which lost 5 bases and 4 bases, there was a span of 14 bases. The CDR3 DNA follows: TGTGCCAGCAGTCCTCCCGGGGGCGTCTATGGCTACACCTTC. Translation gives CASSPPGGVYGYTF.

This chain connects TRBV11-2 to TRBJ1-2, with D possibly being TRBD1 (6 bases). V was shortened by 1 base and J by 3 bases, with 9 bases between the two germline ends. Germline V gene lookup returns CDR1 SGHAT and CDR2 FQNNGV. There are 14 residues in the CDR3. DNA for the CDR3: TGTGCCAGCAGCTTAGGGCAGGGGTACTATGGCTACACCTTC. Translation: CASSLGQGYYGYTF.

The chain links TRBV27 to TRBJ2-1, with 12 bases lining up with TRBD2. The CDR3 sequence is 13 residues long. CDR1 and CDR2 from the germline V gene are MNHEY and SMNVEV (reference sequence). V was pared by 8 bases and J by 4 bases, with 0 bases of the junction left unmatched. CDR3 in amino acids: CASGTSGYNEQFF. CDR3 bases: TGTGCCAGCGGGACTAGCGGGTACAATGAGCAGTTCTTC.

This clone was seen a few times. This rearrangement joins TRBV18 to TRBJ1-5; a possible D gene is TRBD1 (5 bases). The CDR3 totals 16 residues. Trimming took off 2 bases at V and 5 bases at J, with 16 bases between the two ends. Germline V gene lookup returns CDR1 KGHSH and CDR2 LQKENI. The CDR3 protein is CASSPISQGSYQPQHF. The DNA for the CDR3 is TGTGCCAGCTCACCAATCTCCCAGGGTTCATATCAGCCCCAGCATTTT.

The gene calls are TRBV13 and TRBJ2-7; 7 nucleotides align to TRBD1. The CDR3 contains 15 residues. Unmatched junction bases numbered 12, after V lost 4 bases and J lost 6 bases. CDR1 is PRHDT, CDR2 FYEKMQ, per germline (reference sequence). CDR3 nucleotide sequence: TGTGCCAGCAGCTCCCGCATGATAGGGGGCCGCGAGCAGTACGTC. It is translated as CASSSRMIGGREQYV.

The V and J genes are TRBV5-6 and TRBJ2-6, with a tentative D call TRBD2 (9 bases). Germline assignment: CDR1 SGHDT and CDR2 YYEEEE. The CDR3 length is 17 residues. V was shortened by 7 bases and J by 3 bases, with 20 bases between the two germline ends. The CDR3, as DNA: TGTGCCAGCCAGGGGGCGGGAGGGCCAGGTGGGGCCAACGTCCTGACTTTC. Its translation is CASQGAGGPGGANVLTF.

DNA for the CDR3: TGTGCCAGCAGTCACCTGATGGACGAGAACTATGGCTACACCTTC. Translating gives CASSHLMDENYGYTF. V usage is TRBV6-5 and J usage is TRBJ1-2; no definite D call. Germline V gene data show CDR1 as MNHEY and CDR2 as SVGAGI. CDR3 size: 15 residues. V was shortened by 5 bases and J by 2 bases, with 15 bases between the two germline ends.

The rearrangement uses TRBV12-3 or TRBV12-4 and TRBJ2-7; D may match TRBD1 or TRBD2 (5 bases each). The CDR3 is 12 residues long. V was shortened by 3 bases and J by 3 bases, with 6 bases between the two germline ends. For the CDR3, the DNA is TGTGCCAGCAGTTTTGGGGGCTACGAGCAGTACTTC. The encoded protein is CASSFGGYEQYF.

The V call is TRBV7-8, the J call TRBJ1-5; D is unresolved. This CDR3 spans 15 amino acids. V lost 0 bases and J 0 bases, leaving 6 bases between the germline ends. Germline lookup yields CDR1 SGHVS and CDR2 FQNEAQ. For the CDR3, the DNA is TGTGCCAGCAGCTTAGCCAGCCTTAGCAATCAGCCCCAGCATTTT. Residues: CASSLASLSNQPQHF.

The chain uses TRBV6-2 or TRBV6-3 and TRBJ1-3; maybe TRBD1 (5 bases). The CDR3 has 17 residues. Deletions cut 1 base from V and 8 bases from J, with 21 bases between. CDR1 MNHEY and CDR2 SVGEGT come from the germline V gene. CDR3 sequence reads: CASSYLMGWSSGDTIYF. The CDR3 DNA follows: TGTGCCAGCAGTTACTTGATGGGCTGGTCTTCGGGGGACACCATATATTTT.

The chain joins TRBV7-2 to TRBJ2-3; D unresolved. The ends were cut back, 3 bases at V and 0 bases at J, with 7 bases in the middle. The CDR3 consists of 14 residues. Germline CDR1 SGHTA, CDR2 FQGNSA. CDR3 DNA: TGTGCCAGCAGCTTTACCTTTAGCACAGATACGCAGTATTTT. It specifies CASSFTFSTDTQYF.

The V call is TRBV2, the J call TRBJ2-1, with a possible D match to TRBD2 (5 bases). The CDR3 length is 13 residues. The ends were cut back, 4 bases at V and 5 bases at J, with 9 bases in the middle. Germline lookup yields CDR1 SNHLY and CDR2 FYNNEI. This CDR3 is CASSADYNNEQFF. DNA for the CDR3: TGTGCCAGCAGTGCCGACTATAACAATGAGCAGTTCTTC.

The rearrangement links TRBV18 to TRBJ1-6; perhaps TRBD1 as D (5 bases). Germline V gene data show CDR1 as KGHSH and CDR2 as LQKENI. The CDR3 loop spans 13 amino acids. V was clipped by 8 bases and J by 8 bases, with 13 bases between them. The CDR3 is CASKGRGDSPLHF. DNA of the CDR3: TGTGCCAGCAAGGGACGGGGGGATTCACCCCTCCACTTT.

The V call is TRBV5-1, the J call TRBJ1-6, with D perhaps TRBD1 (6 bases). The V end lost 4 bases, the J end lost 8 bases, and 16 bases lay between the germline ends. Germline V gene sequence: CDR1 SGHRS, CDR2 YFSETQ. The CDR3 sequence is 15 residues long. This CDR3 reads CASSPRGPGDSPLHF. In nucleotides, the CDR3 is TGCGCCAGCAGCCCCCGGGGGCCAGGGGATTCACCCCTCCACTTT.

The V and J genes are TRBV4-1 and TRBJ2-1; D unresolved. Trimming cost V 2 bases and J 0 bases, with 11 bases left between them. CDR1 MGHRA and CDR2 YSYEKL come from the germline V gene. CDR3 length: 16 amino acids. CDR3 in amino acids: CASSQPTHSSYNEQFF. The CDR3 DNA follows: TGCGCCAGCAGCCAACCGACGCACAGCTCCTACAATGAGCAGTTCTTC.

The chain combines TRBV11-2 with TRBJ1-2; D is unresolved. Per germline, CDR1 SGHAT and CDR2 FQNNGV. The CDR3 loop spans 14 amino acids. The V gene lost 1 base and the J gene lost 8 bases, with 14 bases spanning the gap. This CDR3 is CASSLGGSRRGYTF. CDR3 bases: TGTGCCAGCAGCTTAGGAGGCAGTCGGAGGGGCTACACCTTC.

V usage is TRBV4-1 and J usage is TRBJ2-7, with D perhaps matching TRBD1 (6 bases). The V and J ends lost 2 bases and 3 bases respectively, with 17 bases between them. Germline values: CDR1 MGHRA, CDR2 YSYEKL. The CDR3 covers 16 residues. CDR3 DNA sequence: TGCGCCAGCAGCCAACCGTCCGGGACACGACGCTACGAGCAGTACTTC. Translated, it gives CASSQPSGTRRYEQYF.

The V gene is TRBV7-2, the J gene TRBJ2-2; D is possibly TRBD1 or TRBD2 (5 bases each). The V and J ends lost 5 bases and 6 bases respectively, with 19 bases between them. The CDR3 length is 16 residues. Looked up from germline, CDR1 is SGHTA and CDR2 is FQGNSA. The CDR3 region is CASSIRSSGTAGELFF. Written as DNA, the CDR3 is TGTGCCAGCAGCATCCGGTCGTCGGGGACGGCCGGGGAGCTGTTTTTT.

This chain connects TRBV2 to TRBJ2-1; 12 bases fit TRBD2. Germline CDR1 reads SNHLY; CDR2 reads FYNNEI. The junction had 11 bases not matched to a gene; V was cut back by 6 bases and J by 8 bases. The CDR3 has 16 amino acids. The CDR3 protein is CASSRSSSGGAHEQFF. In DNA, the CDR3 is TGTGCCAGCAGCCGATCGTCTAGCGGGGGGGCACATGAGCAGTTCTTC.